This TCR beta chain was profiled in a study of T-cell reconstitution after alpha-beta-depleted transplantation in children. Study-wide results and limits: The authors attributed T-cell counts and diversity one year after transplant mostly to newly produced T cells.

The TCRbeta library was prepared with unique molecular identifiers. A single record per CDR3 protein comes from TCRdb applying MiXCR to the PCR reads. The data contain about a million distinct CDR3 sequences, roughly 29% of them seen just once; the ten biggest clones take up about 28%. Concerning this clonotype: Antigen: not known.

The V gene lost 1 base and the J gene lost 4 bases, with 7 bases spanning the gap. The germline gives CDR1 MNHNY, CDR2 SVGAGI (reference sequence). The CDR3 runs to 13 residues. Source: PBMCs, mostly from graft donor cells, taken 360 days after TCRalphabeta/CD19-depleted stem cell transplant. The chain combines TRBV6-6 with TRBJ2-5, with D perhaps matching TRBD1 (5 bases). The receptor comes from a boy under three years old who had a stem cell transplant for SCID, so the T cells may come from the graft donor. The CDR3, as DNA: TGTGCCAGCAGTTACTGGCAGGGAGAGACCCAGTACTTC. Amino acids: CASSYWQGETQYF.